This entry describes one TCR beta chain. Its antigen is unknown. Profiling relied on immunoSEQ multiplex PCR, and the TCRdb table lists in-frame clones only, not all of them. Seen here are 150,000 to 190,000 clones, roughly nine tenths observed once, and the top ten hold 5.5% to 8.5%. The sample is drawn from a study of T cell responses to AZD1222 COVID-19 vaccine. The study's findings and limits: Repertoire collection took place solely once the T cell response had peaked.

V gave up 5 bases and J gave up 3 bases, with 13 bases separating them. Germline V gene sequence: CDR1 MDHEN, CDR2 SYDVKM. The CDR3 contains 14 residues. The receptor was derived from an adult who had recovered from COVID-19. V usage is TRBV28 and J usage is TRBJ2-5; D is ambiguous. Sequenced here: peripheral blood, sampled after recovery from COVID-19. The CDR3 nucleotides are TGTGCCAGCAGTGCCCCAGATGGGGAAGAGACCCAGTACTTC. The encoded protein is CASSAPDGEETQYF. Supplemented by reference TRBV28 and TRBJ2-5, the full variable domain reads DVKVTQSSRYLVKRTGEKVFLECVQDMDHENMFWYRQDPGLGLRLIYFSYDVKMKEKGDIPEGYSVSREKKERFSLILESASTNQTSMYLCASSAPDGEETQYFGPGTRLLVL.